This T cell receptor beta chain was sequenced for a study of blood T cell repertoires in COVID-19. Assay: immunoSEQ multiplex PCR; the TCRdb copy retains only in-frame clones and omits some. The sample lists roughly 130,000 clones; roughly nine tenths were seen once. The CDR3 runs to 16 residues. Trimming stripped 7 bases from V and 4 bases from J, with 22 bases between. In germline, CDR1 is LNHDA, CDR2 SQIVND (reference sequence). The sample consisted of peripheral blood. The source of this sequence is a human donor with COVID-19, enrolled during active disease. The donor label of this sample is uncertain. The chain employs TRBV19 and TRBJ1-2; TRBD1 is a possible D gene (6 bases). The CDR3 sequence is CASTEPGVNHGYGYTF. CDR3 nucleotides: TGTGCCAGTACGGAGCCAGGGGTAAACCACGGCTATGGCTACACCTTC.